This T cell receptor (beta chain) was retrieved from a study of OX40 agonist ivuxolimab in advanced cancers. Study-level results: The average count of expanded clones was higher among CD8+ T cells than among CD4+.

Only in-frame clones appear in the TCRdb table, and some are missing; sequencing was by immunoSEQ multiplex PCR. This sample carries around 63,000 clones, about nine tenths of them seen once, and the ten largest clones take roughly 25%. In regard to this clone: Its antigen is undetermined.

The clonotype was recovered from an adult with an advanced solid tumor such as melanoma, head and neck, liver or kidney cancer. The sequencing used CD4+ or CD8+ T cells sorted from blood, collected in a trial of the OX40 agonist ivuxolimab.

The CDR3 loop reads CASSHLGTADGYTF. In DNA form, the CDR3 reads TGTGCCAGCAGCCACCTCGGAACAGCCGATGGCTACACCTTC. The chain joins TRBV4-2 to TRBJ1-2; D is undetermined. The CDR3 is 14 amino acids. Trimming pared 3 bases from V and 6 bases from J, leaving 14 bases between. CDR1 is LGHNA and CDR2 is YNFKEQ in the germline V gene.